These T cell receptor beta chains were read from a single sample in a study of blood T cells in healthy people across ages. TCRdb re-analysed the 5' RACE reads in MiXCR, keeping a single row per CDR3 protein. Among over 600,000 distinct CDR3 sequences, less than 60% were seen once, and the ten largest hold roughly 20%. The material sequenced was blood. These receptors were obtained from a man of 80 years or more in good health. Each CDR3 is given with its conserved first and last residue. Each record gives: J gene, CDR3 length, clone size, V gene, D gene, CDR3 DNA, CDR3 protein. The D gene is left open where the match is weak. Some rows mark clone size as missing; the rest say once, few, many or name a class of expanded clone.

TRBJ2-7 13 few TRBV29-1 TRBD2 TGCAGCGTTGAGAGACTAGCTACGAGCGAGCAGTACTTC CSVERLATSEQYF
TRBJ2-7 13 . TRBV29-1 TRBD1 TGCAGCGTTGAAGCGACAGGGCGCTACGAGCAGTACTTC CSVEATGRYEQYF
TRBJ2-7 15 once TRBV12-3/TRBV12-4 . TGTGCCAGCAGCGGTGGGGGGAACTCCTACAATGAGCAGTACTTC CASSGGGNSYNEQYF
TRBJ2-3 18 few TRBV5-1 TRBD2 TGCGCCAGCAGCTTGGGATATAGAGCGGGAGTGAGCACAGATACGCAGTATTTT CASSLGYRAGVSTDTQYF
TRBJ2-7 12 . TRBV3-1 . TGTGCCAGCAGCCACTACAGTTACGAGCAGTACTTC CASSHYSYEQYF
TRBJ1-2 14 once TRBV6-1 . TGTGCCAGCGCCCCGGAGAGGGGATACTATGGCTACACCTTC CASAPERGYYGYTF
TRBJ2-7 14 few TRBV6-1 TRBD1 TGTGCCAGCAGACCTCCCGGGACAGCCTACGAGCAGTACTTC CASRPPGTAYEQYF
TRBJ1-5 16 . TRBV7-2 TRBD1 TGTGCCGGCAGCCATCGACAGGGGGTTAGCAATCAGCCCCAGCATTTT CAGSHRQGVSNQPQHF
TRBJ2-7 17 few TRBV2 TRBD2 TGTGCCAGCAGTGACATCGATGGTAGCGGGAGGGCCTACGAGCAGTACTTC CASSDIDGSGRAYEQYF
TRBJ2-5 14 . TRBV20-1 . TGCAGTGCTAGAGACGCCAGGTTCCAAGAGACCCAGTACTTC CSARDARFQETQYF
TRBJ2-1 13 . TRBV3-1 . TGTGCCAGCAGCCAAGGGTCATCCGGGACAATGTTCTTC CASSQGSSGTMFF